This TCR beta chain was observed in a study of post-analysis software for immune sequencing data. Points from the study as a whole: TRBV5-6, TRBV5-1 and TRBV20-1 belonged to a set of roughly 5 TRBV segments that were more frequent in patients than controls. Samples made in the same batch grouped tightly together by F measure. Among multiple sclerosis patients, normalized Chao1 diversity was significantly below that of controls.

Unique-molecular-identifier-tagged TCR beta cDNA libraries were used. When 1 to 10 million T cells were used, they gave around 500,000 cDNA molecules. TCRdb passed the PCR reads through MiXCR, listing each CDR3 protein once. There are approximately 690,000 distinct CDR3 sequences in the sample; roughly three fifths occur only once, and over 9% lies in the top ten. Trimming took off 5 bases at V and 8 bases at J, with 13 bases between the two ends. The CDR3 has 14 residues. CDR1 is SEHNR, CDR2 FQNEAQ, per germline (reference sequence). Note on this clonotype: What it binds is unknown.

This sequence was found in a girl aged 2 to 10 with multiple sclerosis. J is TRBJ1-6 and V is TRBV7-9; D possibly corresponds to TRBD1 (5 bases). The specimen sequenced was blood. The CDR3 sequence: CASSPVTVHSPLHF. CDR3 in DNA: TGTGCCAGCAGCCCGGTGACAGTGCATTCACCCCTCCACTTT.